This TCR beta chain was recorded in a study of radiotherapy plus CTLA-4 blockade in lung cancer. Study information: Patients showed objective responses in 15% to 20% of cases, and disease control was achieved by 25% to 35%.

Clones were read by immunoSEQ multiplex PCR, and TCRdb kept only the in-frame ones, dropping some. The table includes about 40,000 clones, 75% to 80% detected once. CTLA-4 blockade with ipilimumab, together with focal radiation, was given to patients with chemo-refractory metastatic non-small-cell lung cancer. The source is a human donor with non-small cell lung cancer that progressed on radiotherapy plus ipilimumab. The specimen comprised peripheral blood, sampled from a patient treated with radiotherapy plus ipilimumab.

In nucleotides, the CDR3 is TGCGCCAGCAGCTTGGGAAACAGGATAGACGGCTACACCTTC. Translating it yields CASSLGNRIDGYTF. V gene TRBV5-1 combines with J gene TRBJ1-2; tentatively, D is TRBD1 (5 bases). This CDR3 region has 14 residues. The germline V gene encodes CDR1 SGHRS and CDR2 YFSETQ. V was cut by 0 bases and J by 8 bases, with 14 bases left in between.